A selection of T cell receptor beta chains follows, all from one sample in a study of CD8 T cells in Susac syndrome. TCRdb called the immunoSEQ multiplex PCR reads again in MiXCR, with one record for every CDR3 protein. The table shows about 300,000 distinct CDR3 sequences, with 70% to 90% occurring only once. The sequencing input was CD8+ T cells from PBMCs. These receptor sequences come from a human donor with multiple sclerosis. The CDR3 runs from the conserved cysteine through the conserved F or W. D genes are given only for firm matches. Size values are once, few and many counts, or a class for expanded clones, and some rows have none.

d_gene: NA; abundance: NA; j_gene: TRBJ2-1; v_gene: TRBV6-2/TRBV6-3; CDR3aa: CASSSNQGVYNEQFF; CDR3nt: TGTGCCAGCAGTTCGAATCAAGGGGTTTACAATGAGCAGTTCTTC
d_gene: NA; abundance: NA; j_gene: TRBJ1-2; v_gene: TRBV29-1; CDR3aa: CSVEEGFGYTF; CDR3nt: TGCAGCGTTGAAGAAGGTTTCGGCTACACCTTC
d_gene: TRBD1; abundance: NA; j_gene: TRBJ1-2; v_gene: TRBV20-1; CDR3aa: CSAKSRRGDSRGYQNSYGYTF; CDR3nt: TGCAGTGCTAAATCCCGTCGAGGGGACAGCCGCGGATATCAAAACTCCTATGGCTACACCTTC
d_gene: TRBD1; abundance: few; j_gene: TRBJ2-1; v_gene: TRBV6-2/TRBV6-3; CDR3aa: CASSNLAGTGTHEQFF; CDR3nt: TGTGCCAGCAGTAACCTAGCCGGGACAGGGACCCATGAGCAGTTCTTC
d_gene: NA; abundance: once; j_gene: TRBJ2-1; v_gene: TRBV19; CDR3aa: CASSTPPRAEYNEQFF; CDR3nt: TGTGCCAGTAGTACCCCCCCACGGGCAGAATACAATGAGCAGTTCTTC
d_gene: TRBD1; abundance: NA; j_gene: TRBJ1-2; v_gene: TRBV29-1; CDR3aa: CSVEGFPQGADYGYTF; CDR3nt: TGCAGCGTTGAAGGTTTCCCGCAGGGGGCAGACTATGGCTACACCTTC
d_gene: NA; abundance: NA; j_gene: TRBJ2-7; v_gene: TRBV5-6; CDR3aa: CASSSTGTIHEQYF; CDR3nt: TGTGCCAGCAGCTCGACCGGGACGATCCACGAGCAGTACTTC
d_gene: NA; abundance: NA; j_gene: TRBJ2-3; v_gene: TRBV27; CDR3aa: CASRVDYTDTQYF; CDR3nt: TGTGCCAGCAGGGTGGACTACACAGATACGCAGTATTTT
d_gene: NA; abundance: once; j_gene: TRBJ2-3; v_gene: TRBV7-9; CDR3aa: CASSSSTGQPSTDTQYF; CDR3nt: TGTGCCAGCAGCTCGTCGACAGGCCAACCTAGCACAGATACGCAGTATTTT
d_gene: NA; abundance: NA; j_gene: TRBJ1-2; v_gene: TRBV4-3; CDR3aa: CASSQTRFRDTLLPKGYTF; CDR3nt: TGCGCCAGCAGCCAGACACGATTCCGGGACACCCTACTACCGAAGGGCTACACCTTC